The next 20 T cell receptor beta chains were all read from a single sample in a study of T cell changes during pregnancy in multiple sclerosis. Sequencing was performed with immunoSEQ multiplex PCR; in TCRdb, only in-frame clones are kept and a portion is missing. Here the sample spans 65,000 to 70,000 clones, around 92% being singletons. Specimen: peripheral blood, collected in the third trimester of pregnancy. Source of these receptors: a female donor in good health, enrolled as a control in a pregnancy study.

The chain is built from TRBV4-3 and TRBJ1-2; a weak D match, TRBD1 (5 bases). This CDR3 has 14 residues. CDR1 and CDR2 from the germline V gene are LGHNA and YSLEER. The V end lost 4 bases, the J end lost 3 bases, and 12 bases lay between the germline ends. The CDR3 spells CASSPRGRYYGYTF. CDR3 bases: TGCGCCAGCAGCCCAAGGGGCAGGTACTATGGCTACACCTTC.

The J gene is TRBJ2-7, the V gene TRBV7-2; D might be TRBD1 (5 bases). The CDR3 has 15 residues. Looked up from germline, CDR1 is SGHTA and CDR2 is FQGNSA. The V and J ends lost 2 bases and 0 bases respectively, with 11 bases between them. In nucleotides, the CDR3 is TGTGCCAGCAGCTTACGCGACAGTCCCTCCTACGAGCAGTACTTC. Its protein is CASSLRDSPSYEQYF.

V and J are TRBV21-1 and TRBJ2-3; TRBD2 is the table's D call, not checked against the DNA. TRBV21-1 is a pseudogene. The CDR3 covers 24 residues. The CDR3 sequence: CASSKGRAGSRGTSGREFSDTQYF. The DNA for the CDR3 is TGTGCCAGCAGCAAAGGACGAGCGGGCTCGAGGGGGACTAGCGGGAGGGAATTTTCAGATACGCAGTATTTT.

This clone occurred once. The chain has TRBV7-3 and TRBJ2-1, with TRBD2 identical over 12 bases. Germline CDR1 SGHTA, CDR2 FQGTGA. V gave up 5 bases and J gave up 7 bases; unmatched junction bases: 6. This CDR3 has 15 amino acids. This CDR3 reads CASSPTSGGLNEQFF. DNA of the CDR3: TGTGCCAGCAGCCCGACTAGCGGGGGTTTGAATGAGCAGTTCTTC.

The rearrangement links TRBV19 to TRBJ2-5; tentatively, D is TRBD1 (5 bases). Germline lookup yields CDR1 LNHDA and CDR2 SQIVND (reference sequence). The CDR3 length is 15 residues. Trimming removed 5 bases at V and 4 bases at J, with 17 bases between. The CDR3 nucleotides read TGTGCCAGTAGTGGGGCCACCATAAATAGAGAGACCCAGTACTTC. Protein: CASSGATINRETQYF.

CDR3 coding DNA: TGTGCCAGCAGCCGTGACAGGGGTCCTTACAATGAGCAGTTCTTC. This gives the protein CASSRDRGPYNEQFF. The chain links TRBV7-3 to TRBJ2-1; 8 bases fit TRBD1. Germline CDR1 reads SGHTA; CDR2 reads FQGTGA. V lost 5 bases and J lost 4; bases outside the gene matches: 7. CDR3 size: 15 residues.

The CDR3 bases are TGTGCCAGCAGCCCCCCGGGACAGGGTTTCGTTGGCACTGAAGCTTTCTTT. This encodes CASSPPGQGFVGTEAFF. The chain joins TRBV9 to TRBJ1-1; TRBD1 matches at 9 bases. The CDR3 totals 17 residues. Germline CDR1 reads SGDLS; CDR2 reads YYNGEE. V lost 4 bases, J lost 4 bases, and 14 bases stayed unmatched.

This clone was seen once. In nucleotides, the CDR3 is TGTGCCAGCAGTGAGCTCGGGACTAATGAAAAACTGTTTTTT. Its translation: CASSELGTNEKLFF. The chain uses TRBV25-1 and TRBJ1-4; unclear D gene. Germline values: CDR1 MGHDK, CDR2 SYGVNS. Trimming took 3 bases from V and 2 from J, leaving 7 bases between them. CDR3 length: 14 residues.

The chain is built from TRBV28 and TRBJ1-5, with D perhaps TRBD1 (5 bases). The CDR3 extends over 16 amino acids. V lost 1 base and J lost 5, with 15 bases in between. Germline V gene lookup returns CDR1 MDHEN and CDR2 SYDVKM. The CDR3 bases are TGTGCCAGCAGTTTATCGGAAGGGGCCGGTGATCAGCCCCAGCATTTT. Protein: CASSLSEGAGDQPQHF.

The chain uses TRBV9 and TRBJ2-1; D is perhaps TRBD2 (6 bases). Germline V gene sequence: CDR1 SGDLS, CDR2 YYNGEE. V was pared by 4 bases and J by 10 bases, with 15 bases between. The CDR3 runs 13 residues. The DNA of the CDR3 is TGTGCCAGCAGCCCGGCCGGGAGCGAGGAGCAGTTCTTC. It codes for CASSPAGSEEQFF.

The rearrangement uses TRBV19 and TRBJ2-3; TRBD1 matches 9 bases. This CDR3 is built from 17 residues. After removal of 5 bases from V and 6 bases from J, the junction contained 15 bases not matched to a gene. Per germline, CDR1 LNHDA and CDR2 SQIVND (reference sequence). The CDR3 DNA reads as TGTGCCAGTAGTTCCCACTCCGGGACAGGGCTTCGGGATACGCAGTATTTT. Amino acids: CASSSHSGTGLRDTQYF.

The V gene is TRBV10-1, the J gene TRBJ2-5, with 7 bases fitting TRBD1. CDR1 is WNHNN and CDR2 is SYGVQD in the germline V gene (reference sequence). J was trimmed by 5 bases and V by 4 bases; bases with no gene match: 7. The CDR3 extends over 14 amino acids. CDR3 coding DNA: TGCGCCAGCAGTGGACAGGGAAAAGCGGAGACCCAGTACTTC. It codes for CASSGQGKAETQYF.

The genes are TRBV19 and TRBJ1-1, with D tentatively TRBD1 (5 bases). Germline V gives CDR1 LNHDA, CDR2 SQIVND (reference sequence). Trimming left V 7 bases short and J 7 bases short, with 22 bases between. The CDR3 totals 15 residues. The CDR3 DNA reads TGTGCCAGTAACGTTCAAGATCCAGGGATGTATGAAGCTTTCTTT. Amino acid sequence: CASNVQDPGMYEAFF.

The chain combines TRBV23-1 with TRBJ1-1, with 9 bases fitting TRBD1. TRBV23-1 is flagged as an ORF with uncertain function. CDR3 size: 17 residues. V lost 0 bases, J lost 1 base, and 6 bases stayed unmatched. The CDR3 loop is CASSQSQQGAGNTEAFF. The CDR3 DNA sequence: TGCGCCAGCAGTCAATCACAACAGGGGGCGGGGAACACTGAAGCTTTCTTT.

CDR3 coding DNA: TGTGCCAGCTCACCTCTGACAGGGAATCCCTACGAGCAGTACTTC. Translating gives CASSPLTGNPYEQYF. The chain employs TRBV18 and TRBJ2-7; 7 bases align to TRBD1. Germline V lookup: CDR1 KGHSH, CDR2 LQKENI. V shed 3 bases, J shed 2 bases, and the junction held 7 bases outside the gene matches. There are 15 residues in the CDR3. Full variable domain (outside the CDR3, taken from reference TRBV18 and TRBJ2-7): NAGVMQNPRHLVRRRGQEARLRCSPMKGHSHVYWYRQLPEEGLKFMVYLQKENIIDESGMPKERFSAEFPKEGPSILRIQQVVRGDSAAYFCASSPLTGNPYEQYFGPGTRLTVT.

This chain joins TRBV11-1 and TRBJ2-5; 7 bases are shared with TRBD2. Germline values: CDR1 SGHAT, CDR2 FQDESV (reference sequence). There are 14 residues in the CDR3. V lost 3 bases to trimming and J lost 9 bases; unmatched junction nucleotides: 10. This CDR3 reads CASSFPGPGRAQYF. In nucleotides, the CDR3 is TGTGCCAGCAGCTTCCCGGGGCCGGGGAGGGCCCAGTACTTC.

The J gene is TRBJ2-2, the V gene TRBV7-9; 9 nucleotides agree with TRBD2. Germline V gives CDR1 SEHNR, CDR2 FQNEAQ (reference sequence). This CDR3 is built from 16 residues. The J segment lost 5 bases and the V segment lost 2 bases, leaving 6 bases of the junction unmatched. The CDR3 coding sequence is TGTGCCAGCAGCTTACGCGGGGGGGCCGTAACCGGGGAGCTGTTTTTT. Its translation is CASSLRGGAVTGELFF.

This clone was observed a single time. The chain has TRBV27 and TRBJ1-4; D is undetermined. CDR1 and CDR2 from the germline V gene are MNHEY and SMNVEV (reference sequence). The CDR3 covers 15 residues. With 5 bases removed from V and 0 bases from J, the gap between germline ends came to 10 bases. CDR3 loop: CASSTFAATNEKLFF. The CDR3, as DNA: TGTGCCAGCAGTACGTTTGCGGCAACTAATGAAAAACTGTTTTTT.

This chain links TRBV4-1 with TRBJ2-1; D not resolved. CDR3 length: 17 amino acids. The germline V gene encodes CDR1 MGHRA and CDR2 YSYEKL. V was trimmed by 0 bases and J by 0 bases, leaving 12 bases between them. The CDR3 spells CASSQEGDASSYNEQFF. The DNA for the CDR3 is TGCGCCAGCAGCCAAGAAGGAGACGCGAGCTCCTACAATGAGCAGTTCTTC.

The chain combines TRBV5-1 with TRBJ1-1, with D perhaps TRBD1 (5 bases). Looked up from germline, CDR1 is SGHRS and CDR2 is YFSETQ. V was cut by 4 bases and J by 2 bases, with 15 bases left in between. This CDR3 is built from 15 residues. CDR3 sequence: CASSGQGPTNTEAFF. DNA of the CDR3: TGCGCCAGCAGCGGCCAGGGTCCCACTAACACTGAAGCTTTCTTT.